This T cell receptor (beta chain) was captured by sequencing in a study of T cells after yellow fever vaccination. Turning to the study itself: Preparation of the low-cell-number fractions used SMART-Seq v4 Ultra Low Input.

Trimming removed 1 base from V and 5 bases from J, with 9 bases in between. Germline V gene lookup returns CDR1 SEHNR and CDR2 FQNEAQ (reference sequence). The CDR3 extends over 15 amino acids. Study conclusions and caveats: The study re-detected most primary-vaccination clones after the booster (approximately 96% CD4, approximately 87% CD8).

A 5'RACE template-switching step, the method used to make TCR cDNA, added a universal primer site and UMIs. One entry per CDR3 protein, called by TCRdb with MiXCR from the 5' RACE reads. The sample has about 550,000 distinct CDR3 sequences, about 19% seen once. Notes on this clonotype: Its antigen is as yet unknown.

This material consisted of PBMCs, taken 15 days after the yellow fever booster vaccination. This chain links TRBV7-9 with TRBJ1-6, with D unresolved. The receptor comes from a man aged 25-45 years who received the YFV17D yellow fever vaccine. This chain's CDR3 is CASSLGSEDNSPLHF. DNA for the CDR3: TGTGCCAGCAGCTTAGGTTCTGAGGATAATTCACCCCTCCACTTT. Drawing the rest from reference TRBV7-9 and TRBJ1-6, the complete variable domain is DTGVSQNPRHKITKRGQNVTFRCDPISEHNRLYWYRQTLGQGPEFLTYFQNEAQLEKSRLLSDRFSAERPKGSFSTLEIQRTEQGDSAMYLCASSLGSEDNSPLHFGNGTRLTVT.